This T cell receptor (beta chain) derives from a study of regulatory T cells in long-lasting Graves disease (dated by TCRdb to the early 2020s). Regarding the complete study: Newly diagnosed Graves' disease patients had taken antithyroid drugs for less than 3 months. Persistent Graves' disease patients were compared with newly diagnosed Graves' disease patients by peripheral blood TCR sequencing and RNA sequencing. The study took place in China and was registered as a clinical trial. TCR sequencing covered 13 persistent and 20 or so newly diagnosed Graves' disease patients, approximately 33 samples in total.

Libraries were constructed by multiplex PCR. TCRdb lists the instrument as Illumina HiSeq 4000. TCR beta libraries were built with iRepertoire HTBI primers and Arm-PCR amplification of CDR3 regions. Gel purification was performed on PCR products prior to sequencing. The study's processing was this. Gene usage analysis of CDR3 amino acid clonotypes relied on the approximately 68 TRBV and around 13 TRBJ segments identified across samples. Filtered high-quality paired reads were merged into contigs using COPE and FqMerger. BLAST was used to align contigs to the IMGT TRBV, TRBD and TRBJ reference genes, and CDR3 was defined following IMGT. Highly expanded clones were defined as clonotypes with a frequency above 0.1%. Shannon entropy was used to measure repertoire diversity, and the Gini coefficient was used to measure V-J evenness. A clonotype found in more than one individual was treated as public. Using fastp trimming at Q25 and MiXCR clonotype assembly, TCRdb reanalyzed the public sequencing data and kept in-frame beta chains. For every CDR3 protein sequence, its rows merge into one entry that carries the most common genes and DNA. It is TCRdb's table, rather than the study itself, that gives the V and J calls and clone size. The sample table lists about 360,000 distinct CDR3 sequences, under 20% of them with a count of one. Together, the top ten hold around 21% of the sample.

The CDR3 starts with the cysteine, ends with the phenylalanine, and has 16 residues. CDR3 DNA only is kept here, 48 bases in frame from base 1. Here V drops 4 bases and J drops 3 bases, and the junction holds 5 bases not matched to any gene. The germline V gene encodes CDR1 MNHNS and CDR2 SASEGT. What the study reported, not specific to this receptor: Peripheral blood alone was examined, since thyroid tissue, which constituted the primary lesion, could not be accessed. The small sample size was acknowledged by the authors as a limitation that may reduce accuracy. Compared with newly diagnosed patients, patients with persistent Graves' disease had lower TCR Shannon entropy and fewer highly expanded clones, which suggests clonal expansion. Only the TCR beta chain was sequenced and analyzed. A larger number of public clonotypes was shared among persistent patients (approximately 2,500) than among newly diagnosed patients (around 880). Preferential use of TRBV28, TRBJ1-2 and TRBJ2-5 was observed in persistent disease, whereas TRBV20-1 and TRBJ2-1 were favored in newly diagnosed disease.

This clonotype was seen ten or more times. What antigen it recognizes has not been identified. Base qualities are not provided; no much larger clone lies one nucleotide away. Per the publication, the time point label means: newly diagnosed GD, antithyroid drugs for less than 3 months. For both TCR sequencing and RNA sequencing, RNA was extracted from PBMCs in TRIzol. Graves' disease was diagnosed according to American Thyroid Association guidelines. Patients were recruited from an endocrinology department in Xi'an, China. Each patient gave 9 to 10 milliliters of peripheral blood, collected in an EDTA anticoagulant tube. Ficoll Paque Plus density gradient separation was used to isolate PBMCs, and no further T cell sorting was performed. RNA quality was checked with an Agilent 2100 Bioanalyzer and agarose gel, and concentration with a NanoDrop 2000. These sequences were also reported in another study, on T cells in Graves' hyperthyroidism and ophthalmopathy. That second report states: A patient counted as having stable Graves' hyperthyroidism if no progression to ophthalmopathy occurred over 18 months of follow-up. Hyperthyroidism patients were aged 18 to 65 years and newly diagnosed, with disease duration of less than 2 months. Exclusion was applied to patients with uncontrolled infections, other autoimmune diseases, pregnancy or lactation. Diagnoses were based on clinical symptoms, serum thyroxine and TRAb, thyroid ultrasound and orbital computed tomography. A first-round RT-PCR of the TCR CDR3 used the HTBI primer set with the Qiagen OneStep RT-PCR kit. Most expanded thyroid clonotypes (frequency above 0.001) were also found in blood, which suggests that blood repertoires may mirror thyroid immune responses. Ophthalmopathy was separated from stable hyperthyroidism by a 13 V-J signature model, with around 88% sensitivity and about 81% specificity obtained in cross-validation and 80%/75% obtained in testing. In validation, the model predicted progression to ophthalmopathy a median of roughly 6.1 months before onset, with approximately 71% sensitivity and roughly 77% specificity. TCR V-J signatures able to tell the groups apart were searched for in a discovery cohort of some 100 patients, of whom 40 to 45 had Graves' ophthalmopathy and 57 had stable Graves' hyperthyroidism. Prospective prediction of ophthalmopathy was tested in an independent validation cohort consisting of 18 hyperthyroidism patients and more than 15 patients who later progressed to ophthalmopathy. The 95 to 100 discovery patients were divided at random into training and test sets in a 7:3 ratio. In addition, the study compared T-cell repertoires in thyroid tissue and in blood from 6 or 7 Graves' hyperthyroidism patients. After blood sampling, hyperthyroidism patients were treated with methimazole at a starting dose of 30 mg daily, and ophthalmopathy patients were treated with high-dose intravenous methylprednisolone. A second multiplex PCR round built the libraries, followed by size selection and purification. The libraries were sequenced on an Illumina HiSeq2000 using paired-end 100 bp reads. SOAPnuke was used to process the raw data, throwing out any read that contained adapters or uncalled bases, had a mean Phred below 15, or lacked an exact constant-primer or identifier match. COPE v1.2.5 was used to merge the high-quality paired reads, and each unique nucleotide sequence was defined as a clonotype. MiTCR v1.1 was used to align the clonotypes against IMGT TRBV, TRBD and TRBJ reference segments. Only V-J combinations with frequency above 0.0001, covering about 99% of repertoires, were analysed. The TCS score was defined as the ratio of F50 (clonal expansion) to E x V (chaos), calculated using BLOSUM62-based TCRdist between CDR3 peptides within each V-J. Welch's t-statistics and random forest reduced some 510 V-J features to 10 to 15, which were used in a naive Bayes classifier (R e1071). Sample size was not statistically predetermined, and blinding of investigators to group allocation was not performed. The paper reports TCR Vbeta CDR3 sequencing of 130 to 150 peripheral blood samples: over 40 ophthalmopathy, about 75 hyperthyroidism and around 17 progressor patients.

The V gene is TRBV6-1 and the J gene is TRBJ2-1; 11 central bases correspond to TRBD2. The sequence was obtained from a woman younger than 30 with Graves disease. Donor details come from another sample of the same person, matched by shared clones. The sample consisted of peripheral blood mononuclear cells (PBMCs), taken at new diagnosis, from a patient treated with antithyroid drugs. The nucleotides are TGTGCCAGCAGTGCCGTGCTAGCGGGAGGCTACAATGAGCAGTTCTTC. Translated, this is CASSAVLAGGYNEQFF.